What follows are 18 T cell receptor beta chains derived from one specimen sequenced in a study of identical twins. TCRdb reprocessed the 5' RACE reads via MiXCR and lists one record per CDR3 protein. The table lists about 330,000 distinct CDR3 sequences, about 12% of them singletons. These data also formed part of another study, on yellow fever vaccine responses in identical twins.

Sequencing input: CD8+ T cells sorted from blood. These receptors were taken from a woman between 18 and 29 years old in good health.

The chain has TRBV20-1 and TRBJ2-7; TRBD2 aligns across 9 bases. Germline assignment: CDR1 DFQATT and CDR2 SNEGSKA (reference sequence). This CDR3 has 15 amino acids. The V and J ends lost 6 bases and 0 bases, in that order; junction bases with no gene match: 9. CDR3 loop: CSANPRTSVSYEQYF. The CDR3 coding sequence is TGCAGTGCGAACCCGAGGACTAGCGTCTCCTACGAGCAGTACTTC.

With regard to this clonotype: One junction end does not reproduce the germline sequence, and a read error may be involved. The chain uses TRBV6-5 and TRBJ2-5; no firm D call. Germline CDR1 and CDR2: MNHEY and SVGAGI. The CDR3 is made up of 14 amino acids. The CDR3 sequence is CASSYLRPQETQYF. CDR3 bases: TGTGCCAGCAGTTACTTGCGGCCCCAAGAGACTCAGTACTTC.

V usage is TRBV3-1 and J usage is TRBJ2-5; D is uncertain. This CDR3 is 15 amino acids long. The germline V gene has CDR1 LGHDT and CDR2 YNNKEL (reference sequence). The germline V and J ends were trimmed by 1 base and 2 bases, with 11 bases remaining between them. The CDR3 protein is CASSQGQAPQETQYF. The CDR3 region has the DNA TGTGCCAGCAGCCAAGGTCAAGCGCCTCAAGAGACCCAGTACTTC.

V and J are TRBV11-3 and TRBJ2-5; weak D call: TRBD2 (6 bases). Trimming left V 0 bases short and J 1 base short, with 15 bases between. The germline V gene has CDR1 SGHNT and CDR2 YENEEA. This CDR3 region has 17 residues. The chain's CDR3 is CASSLDLPTRGQETQYF. The CDR3 nucleotides are TGTGCCAGCAGCTTAGATCTCCCGACTAGAGGCCAAGAGACCCAGTACTTC. Looking up the rest from reference TRBV11-3 and TRBJ2-5 gives the full variable domain: EAGVVQSPRYKIIEKKQPVAFWCNPISGHNTLYWYLQNLGQGPELLIRYENEEAVDDSQLPKDRFSAERLKGVDSTLKIQPAELGDSAVYLCASSLDLPTRGQETQYFGPGTRLLVL.

This clonotype has a count of ten or more. The rearrangement links TRBV20-1 to TRBJ2-1, with a possible D match to TRBD1 (5 bases). The CDR3 extends over 14 amino acids. V was clipped by 3 bases and J by 6 bases, with 15 bases between them. Germline lookup yields CDR1 DFQATT and CDR2 SNEGSKA (reference sequence). The CDR3 sequence is CSASEQGNLNEQFF. Here the CDR3 DNA reads TGCAGTGCTAGCGAGCAGGGAAACCTCAATGAGCAGTTCTTC.

The chain recombines TRBV20-1 with TRBJ2-7, with 9 positions matching TRBD1. The CDR3 runs 14 residues. Germline assignment: CDR1 DFQATT and CDR2 SNEGSKA (reference sequence). After removal of 5 bases from V and 4 bases from J, the junction contained 9 bases not matched to a gene. The DNA for the CDR3 is TGCAGTGCTGTACCGGGACAGGGTCCATACGAGCAGTACTTC. Translated: CSAVPGQGPYEQYF.

The V and J genes are TRBV24-1 and TRBJ2-2; 10 nucleotides agree with TRBD1. V shed 1 base and J 7 bases; nucleotides not matched to a gene: 8. Germline V lookup: CDR1 KGHDR, CDR2 SFDVKD. This CDR3 spans 17 amino acids. As DNA, the CDR3 is TGTGCCACCAGTGATTTACGACAGGGGGCGCTTGTCGGGGAGCTGTTTTTT. Protein product: CATSDLRQGALVGELFF.

The J gene is TRBJ1-1, the V gene TRBV4-1, with D maybe TRBD1 (5 bases). Trimming removed 0 bases from V and 5 bases from J, with 13 bases in between. Germline V lookup: CDR1 MGHRA, CDR2 YSYEKL. This CDR3 contains 15 residues. The DNA of the CDR3 is TGCGCCAGCAGCCAAGAAGGTCAGGGAAGTACTGAAGCTTTCTTT. Translating it yields CASSQEGQGSTEAFF.

This clonotype was observed a handful of times. J is TRBJ1-5 and V is TRBV6-4; no firm D call. From germline, CDR1 is MRHNA and CDR2 SNTAGT. The CDR3 is made up of 14 amino acids. The V end lost 0 bases, the J end lost 4 bases, and 7 bases lay between the germline ends. The CDR3 is CASSDSWENQPQHF. Here the CDR3 DNA reads TGTGCCAGCAGTGACTCGTGGGAGAATCAGCCCCAGCATTTT.

A word on this clonotype: A clone one base away is much larger, so this may be a read error. The V call is TRBV4-1, the J call TRBJ2-1; possibly TRBD1 for D (6 bases). This CDR3 spans 15 amino acids. The V gene's germline CDR1 is MGHRA and CDR2 YSYEKL. As DNA, the CDR3 is TGCGCCAACAGCCAAGGCCCCGGTGGGGGCGATGAGCAGTTCTTC. This sequence encodes CANSQGPGGGDEQFF.

This clonotype has only a few counts. V gene TRBV5-6 combines with J gene TRBJ2-7; the D gene is possibly TRBD2 (5 bases). This CDR3 spans 13 amino acids. V shed 2 bases and J shed 7 bases, with 13 bases lying between them. Looked up from germline, CDR1 is SGHDT and CDR2 is YYEEEE. CDR3 loop: CASSFPGRGEQYF. Here the CDR3 DNA reads TGTGCCAGCAGCTTCCCCGGTCGGGGAGAGCAGTACTTC.

This clonotype was counted ten times or more. The rearrangement uses TRBV12-3 or TRBV12-4 and TRBJ2-1; D is ambiguous. The CDR3 loop spans 13 amino acids. The V end was cut by 5 bases, the J end by 5 bases, with 10 bases between. The CDR3 spells CASSPSTNNEQFF. As DNA, the CDR3 is TGTGCCAGCAGTCCCAGCACCAACAATGAGCAGTTCTTC.

The V gene is TRBV16, the J gene TRBJ2-4; tentative D call: TRBD1 (6 bases). With 1 base removed from V and 9 bases from J, the gap between germline ends came to 31 bases. CDR1 and CDR2 from the germline V gene are KGHSY and FQNENV. This CDR3 is built from 20 residues. The DNA of the CDR3 is TGTGCCAGCAGCCAATGGCCCCCCCCGCCCCGGGGCGCAGGGGATGGCATTCAGTACTTC. Translating it yields CASSQWPPPPRGAGDGIQYF.

This clonotype came up many times. The gene calls are TRBV20-1 and TRBJ2-2; D may correspond to TRBD1 or TRBD2 (5 bases each). Trimming took off 3 bases at V and 2 bases at J, with 7 bases between the two ends. Germline assignment: CDR1 DFQATT and CDR2 SNEGSKA (reference sequence). This CDR3 has 13 residues. Here the CDR3 DNA reads TGCAGTGCTAGCGGGGCAAACACCGGGGAGCTGTTTTTT. This sequence encodes CSASGANTGELFF.

This clonotype occurred a few times. The V call is TRBV11-2, the J call TRBJ2-1, with D unresolved. V was shortened by 5 bases and J by 8 bases, with 10 bases between the two germline ends. CDR1 and CDR2 (germline): SGHAT, FQNNGV. The CDR3 totals 12 residues. CDR3 in DNA: TGTGCCAGCAGCCCCGAGACTTATGAGCAGTTCTTC. Its protein product is CASSPETYEQFF.

The genes are TRBV6-5 and TRBJ2-1; tentatively, D is TRBD2 (6 bases). The CDR3 is 15 residues long. Germline CDR1 and CDR2: MNHEY and SVGAGI. V shed 2 bases and J shed 6 bases, with 14 bases lying between them. The CDR3 protein is CASSYGGALGNEQFF. As DNA, the CDR3 is TGTGCCAGCAGTTACGGAGGGGCATTGGGCAATGAGCAGTTCTTC.

This clonotype showed up just a few times. The gene calls are TRBV5-4 and TRBJ2-5, with D unclear. The germline CDR1 and CDR2 sequences are SGHNT and YYREEE (reference sequence). V lost 4 bases and J 3 bases, leaving 13 bases between the germline ends. This CDR3 contains 14 residues. This chain's CDR3 is CASSRPATEETQYF. The CDR3 DNA sequence: TGTGCCAGCAGCCGCCCGGCGACTGAAGAGACCCAGTACTTC.

This clonotype occurred many times. V is TRBV7-8 and J is TRBJ2-5; a possible D gene is TRBD1 (5 bases). The CDR3 length is 16 residues. Germline V gene sequence: CDR1 SGHVS, CDR2 FQNEAQ. V shed 5 bases and J shed 2 bases, with 18 bases lying between them. The CDR3 loop reads CASSLPRALPQETQYF. The CDR3 region has the DNA TGTGCCAGCAGCCTTCCCAGGGCTTTACCGCAAGAGACCCAGTACTTC.